This T cell receptor (beta chain) was sequenced in a study of CD8+ T cells in alopecia areata. The wider study: Tofacitinib continued for 6 to 18 months and was then withheld for 6 months.

The investigators collected lesional scalp punch biopsies and peripheral blood from alopecia areata patients. This clone was found once. CDR1 and CDR2 from the germline V gene are LGHNA and YNFKEQ. V lost 4 bases and J lost 7, with 5 bases in between. This CDR3 has 12 residues. Sequencing templates came from extracted RNA that was reverse transcribed into cDNA. Libraries were prepared by immunoSEQ multiplex PCR; TCRdb keeps only in-frame clonotypes and omits some of them. The table lists some 150,000 clones, less than 80% of them singletons. The chain links TRBV4-2 to TRBJ1-6; the D is unclear. This sample comprised CD8+ T cells sorted from blood, obtained at week 0. This sequence originates from a human donor with alopecia areata. CDR3 DNA sequence: TGTGCCAGCAGCCCCACCAATTCACCCCTCCACTTT. Its protein is CASSPTNSPLHF.